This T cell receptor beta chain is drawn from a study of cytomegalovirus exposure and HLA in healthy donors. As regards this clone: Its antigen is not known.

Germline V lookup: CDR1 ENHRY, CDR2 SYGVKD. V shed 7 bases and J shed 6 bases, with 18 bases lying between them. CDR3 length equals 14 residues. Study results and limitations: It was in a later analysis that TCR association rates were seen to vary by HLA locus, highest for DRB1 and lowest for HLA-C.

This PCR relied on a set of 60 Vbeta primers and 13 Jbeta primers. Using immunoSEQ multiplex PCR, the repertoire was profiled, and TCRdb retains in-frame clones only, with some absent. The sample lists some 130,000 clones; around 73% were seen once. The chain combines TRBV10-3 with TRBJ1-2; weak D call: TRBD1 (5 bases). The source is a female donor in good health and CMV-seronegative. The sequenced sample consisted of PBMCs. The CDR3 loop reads CAITNRDAGNGYTF. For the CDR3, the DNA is TGTGCCATCACCAACCGGGACGCGGGGAATGGCTACACCTTC.